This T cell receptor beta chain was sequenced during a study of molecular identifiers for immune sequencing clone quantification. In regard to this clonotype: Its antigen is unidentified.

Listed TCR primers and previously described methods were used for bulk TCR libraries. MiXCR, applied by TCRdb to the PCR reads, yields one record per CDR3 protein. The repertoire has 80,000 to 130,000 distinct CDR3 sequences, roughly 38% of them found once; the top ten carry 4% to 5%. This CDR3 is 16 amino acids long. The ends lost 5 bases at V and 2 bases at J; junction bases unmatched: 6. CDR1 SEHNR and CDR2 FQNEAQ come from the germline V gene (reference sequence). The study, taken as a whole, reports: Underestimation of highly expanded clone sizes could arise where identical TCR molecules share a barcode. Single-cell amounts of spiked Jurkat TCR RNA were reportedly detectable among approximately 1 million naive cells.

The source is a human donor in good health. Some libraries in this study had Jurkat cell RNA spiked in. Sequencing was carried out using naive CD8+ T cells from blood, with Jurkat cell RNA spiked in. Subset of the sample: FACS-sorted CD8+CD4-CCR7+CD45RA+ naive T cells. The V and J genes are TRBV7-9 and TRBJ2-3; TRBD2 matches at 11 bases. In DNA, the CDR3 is TGTGCCAGCAGCCCCGCGACTAGCGGGATCACAGATACGCAGTATTTT. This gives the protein CASSPATSGITDTQYF.